Listed below are T cell receptor beta chains from one sample, sequenced in a study of T cell responses to AZD1222 COVID-19 vaccine. Profiling relied on immunoSEQ multiplex PCR, and the TCRdb table lists in-frame clones only, not all of them. The sample has roughly 75,000 clones, about 83% seen once. Here the sequenced sample was peripheral blood, taken on day 0 of AZD1222 vaccination. Source of these receptors: an adult in good health. CDR3s include the opening cysteine and the closing phenylalanine or tryptophan. A D gene is named only where the DNA matches it firmly. Some rows mark clone size as missing; the rest say once, few, many or name a class of expanded clone.

J,V,size,D,DNA,CDR3
TRBJ1-2,TRBV11-1,.,.,TGTGCCAGCAGCGAAGGAGGGACGGCGACTTACTATGGCTACACCTTC,CASSEGGTATYYGYTF
TRBJ1-5,TRBV2,.,.,TGTGCCAGCAGTGAAGCCGGAGGGGGACGACAGCCCCAGCATTTT,CASSEAGGGRQPQHF
TRBJ2-3,TRBV2,.,TRBD2,TGTGCCAGCAGTGCGGGGTTAGCGGGGGGCATCAATACGCAGTATTTT,CASSAGLAGGINTQYF
TRBJ1-2,TRBV6-5,.,TRBD1,TGTGCCAGCAGTTTCGGACAGGGGGCACACTATGGCTACACCTTC,CASSFGQGAHYGYTF
TRBJ1-5,TRBV19,.,TRBD1,TGTGCCAGTACAGGGACAGCCCGCAATCAGCCCCAGCATTTT,CASTGTARNQPQHF
TRBJ2-1,TRBV7-2,once,TRBD2,TGTGCCAGCAGCCCACTAGCGGGGGGGACTAGCTCCTACAATGGGCAGTTCTTC,CASSPLAGGTSSYNGQFF
TRBJ1-2,TRBV30,.,.,TGTGCCTGGAGTGCCCCCCAGGGCATCTATGGCTACACCTTC,CAWSAPQGIYGYTF
TRBJ1-2,TRBV27,.,.,TGTGCCAGCAGCATAACCAAGGGCCTCTATGGCTACACCTTC,CASSITKGLYGYTF
TRBJ1-5,TRBV6-5,.,.,TGTGCCGGGACCCGGGAAAGAGGGCAGCCCCAGCATTTT,CAGTRERGQPQHF
TRBJ1-3,TRBV6-6,.,.,TGTGCCAGCAAGGACTCTGGAAACACCATATATTTT,CASKDSGNTIYF
TRBJ2-5,TRBV4-2,.,.,TGTGCCAGCAGCCAGGACCAGTACCAAGAGACCCAGTACTTC,CASSQDQYQETQYF
TRBJ2-3,TRBV7-3,once,TRBD2,TGTGCCAGCAGTGCTAGCGGGGGCGGGACAGATACGCAGTATTTT,CASSASGGGTDTQYF
TRBJ2-5,TRBV19,.,.,TGTGCCAGTAGGGCTACTATAAAAGAGACCCAGTACTTC,CASRATIKETQYF
TRBJ1-6,TRBV28,.,TRBD1,TGTGCCAGCAGTATTCAAGGGGGCGCGGGATCACCCCTCCACTTT,CASSIQGGAGSPLHF
TRBJ1-3,TRBV6-2/TRBV6-3,.,.,TGTGCCAGCAGTTACGGGACGGGCTCTGGAAACACCATATATTTT,CASSYGTGSGNTIYF
TRBJ2-1,TRBV9,.,.,TGTGCCAGTGGTCCAAGCTCCTACAATGAGCAGTTCTTC,CASGPSSYNEQFF
TRBJ1-6,TRBV28,.,.,TGTGCCAGCAGTGTGGGAACAGGGAGGTCACCCCTCCACTTT,CASSVGTGRSPLHF
TRBJ1-2,TRBV12-3/TRBV12-4,.,.,TGTGCCAGCAGTTTCGACAGTTCTGGCTACACCTTC,CASSFDSSGYTF
TRBJ2-2,TRBV6-5,.,.,TGTGCCAGCAGTTACACGGGACATTCCACCGGGGAGCTGTTTTTT,CASSYTGHSTGELFF
TRBJ2-7,TRBV18,.,TRBD1,TGTGCCAGCTCACCCGGGACAGTAATCTACGAGCAGTACTTC,CASSPGTVIYEQYF
TRBJ2-1,TRBV7-2,.,.,TGTGCCAGCAGCTACAAGACAGGCTCCCCGCAGTTCTTC,CASSYKTGSPQFF
TRBJ1-4,TRBV7-9,.,.,TGTGCCAGCAGCTTGAGGGTGGAGGGTGAAAAACTGTTTTTT,CASSLRVEGEKLFF
TRBJ1-5,TRBV27,.,.,TGTGCCAGCAGTTTTTACGAGGGGCCGCAACCAAATCAGCCCCAGCATTTT,CASSFYEGPQPNQPQHF
TRBJ2-5,TRBV18,.,.,TGTGCCAGCTCACGGCAGCAAGAGACCCAGTACTTC,CASSRQQETQYF
TRBJ2-1,TRBV7-8,.,TRBD1,TGTGCCAGCAGCTTGGGGTGGGACAGGGACTACAATGAGCAGTTCTTC,CASSLGWDRDYNEQFF
TRBJ2-7,TRBV5-1,.,.,TGCGCCAGCAGCTTTTTTCCGGACAGCTCACCCTCCTACGAGCAGTACTTC,CASSFFPDSSPSYEQYF
TRBJ2-3,TRBV30,.,.,TGTGCCTGGGGAAGCACAGATACGCAGTATTTT,CAWGSTDTQYF
TRBJ2-1,TRBV18,.,TRBD2,TGTGCCAGCTCACCGCCCGGGACTAGCGGTTACAATGAGCAGTTCTTC,CASSPPGTSGYNEQFF
TRBJ1-5,TRBV7-9,.,TRBD1,TGTGCCAGCAGCCTAAGACAGGGCCAGCCCCAGCATTTT,CASSLRQGQPQHF
TRBJ1-5,TRBV30,.,.,TGTGCCTGTACCCGGGCCCTAGGGGGTCCCCAGCATTTT,CACTRALGGPQHF
TRBJ1-2,TRBV28,few,TRBD1,TGTGCCAGCAGTTCTTACAGGGGAGTCTACTATGGCTACACCTTC,CASSSYRGVYYGYTF
TRBJ1-3,TRBV9,.,.,TGTGCCAGCAGCCCCGGTGGCTCTGGAAACACCATATATTTT,CASSPGGSGNTIYF
TRBJ1-2,TRBV2,.,TRBD1,TGTGCCAGCAGTATCGACAGGGTGGGGTATGGCTACACCTTC,CASSIDRVGYGYTF
TRBJ2-6,TRBV2,.,.,TGTGCCAGCAGGGTCGGGGGCACCTCTGGGGCCAACGTCCTGACTTTC,CASRVGGTSGANVLTF
TRBJ2-7,TRBV27,.,.,TGTGCCAGCAGTTTATCGAAGATCTCGGGAAACGAGCAGTACTTC,CASSLSKISGNEQYF
TRBJ2-1,TRBV27,.,TRBD1,TGTGCCAGCAGTTTATTAGGGGACAGGGGGAATGAGCAGTTCTTC,CASSLLGDRGNEQFF
TRBJ1-2,TRBV6-5,.,.,TGTGCCAGCAGCGGGACCAACTATGGCTACACCTTC,CASSGTNYGYTF
TRBJ1-1,TRBV7-6,.,.,TGTGCCAGCAGCTCAGGCAGGGACACTGAAGCTTTCTTT,CASSSGRDTEAFF
TRBJ2-3,TRBV18,.,TRBD1,TGTGCCAGCTCACCTGGTACAGGGGGCACAGATACGCAGTATTTT,CASSPGTGGTDTQYF
TRBJ1-2,TRBV5-1,.,.,TGCGCCAGCAGGGAGGGTTGGGATGGCTACACCTTC,CASREGWDGYTF
TRBJ2-3,TRBV10-3,.,TRBD2,TGTGCCATCAGTGAGGAACTAGCGGGGAGCACAGATACGCAGTATTTT,CAISEELAGSTDTQYF
TRBJ2-6,TRBV7-3,.,.,TGTGCCAGCAGCTTAAGACTCCCGTACTCTGGGGCCAACGTCCTGACTTTC,CASSLRLPYSGANVLTF
TRBJ1-2,TRBV5-6,.,TRBD1,TGTGCCAGCAGCTTGGACAGGGGACATGGCTACACCTTC,CASSLDRGHGYTF
TRBJ1-2,TRBV28,.,.,TGTGCCAGCAGTTTAGCTACACGGTATGGCTACACCTTC,CASSLATRYGYTF
TRBJ1-2,TRBV10-2,.,.,TGCGCCAGCAGTGAGGGGGCAATCAATGGCTACACCTTC,CASSEGAINGYTF
TRBJ1-4,TRBV27,once,.,TGTGCCAGCCGCACAGGGTCCCAAAAACTGTTTTTT,CASRTGSQKLFF
TRBJ1-2,TRBV28,.,TRBD1,TGTGCCAGCAGTCGCCGGGACAGGGTAGACTATGGCTACACCTTC,CASSRRDRVDYGYTF
TRBJ1-4,TRBV28,few,.,TGTGCCAGCAGGAGTACTCGTGAAAAACTGTTTTTT,CASRSTREKLFF
TRBJ2-7,TRBV9,.,TRBD1,TGTGCCAGCAGCCGCGCGACAGGGGCCTCCTACGAGCAGTACTTC,CASSRATGASYEQYF
TRBJ1-3,TRBV10-3,once,.,TGTGCCAGTCAGGGAGCCCCCTCTGGAAACACCATATATTTT,CASQGAPSGNTIYF
TRBJ2-1,TRBV10-3,.,.,TGTGCCATCGGTGATCTGGGAGGCAATGAGCAGTTCTTC,CAIGDLGGNEQFF
TRBJ1-1,TRBV9,.,.,TGTGCCAGCAGCGTAGGAGGAGTAGGTGAAGCTTTCTTT,CASSVGGVGEAFF
TRBJ2-2,TRBV19,.,.,TGTGCCAGTAGGGCAGCTTGGGACACCGGGGAGCTGTTTTTT,CASRAAWDTGELFF
TRBJ2-7,TRBV18,.,.,TGTGCCAGCAAAAGATCGGACGGTCGCGAGCAGTACTTC,CASKRSDGREQYF
TRBJ2-7,TRBV4-1,few,.,TGCGCCAGCAGCCAAGATACAACTACTTTCTCCTACGAGCAGTACTTC,CASSQDTTTFSYEQYF